This paragraph reports one T cell receptor beta chain. This CDR3 has 17 amino acids. Trimming at V came to 0 bases and at J to 0 bases, leaving 2 bases not matched to a gene. In germline, CDR1 is SGHAT, CDR2 FQDESV (reference sequence). The data were produced by immunoSEQ multiplex PCR, yet TCRdb's version contains in-frame clones alone and is incomplete. The sample shows roughly 250,000 clones, about 90% of them seen only once. This specimen comes from a study of blood T cell repertoires in COVID-19. On the study more broadly: Some COVID-19 samples were acute and others convalescent; all came from the United States, Italy and Spain.

The receptor was isolated from a woman in her forties who had been exposed to COVID-19. V is TRBV11-1 and J is TRBJ2-1; 10 bases are a match to TRBD1. The sequencing input was PBMCs or T cells enriched from blood (not recorded which). Here the CDR3 DNA reads TGTGCCAGCAGCTTAGCCCGGACAGGGGGCTCCTACAATGAGCAGTTCTTC. It is translated as CASSLARTGGSYNEQFF. The whole variable domain, filled in from reference TRBV11-1 and TRBJ2-1, reads EAEVAQSPRYKITEKSQAVAFWCDPISGHATLYWYRQILGQGPELLVQFQDESVVDDSQLPKDRFSAERLKGVDSTLKIQPAELGDSAMYLCASSLARTGGSYNEQFFGPGTRLTVL.